Given below is one TCR beta chain in context. No antigen is known for it. Looked up from germline, CDR1 is MNHNY and CDR2 is SVGAGI (reference sequence). Trimming took 5 bases from V and 7 from J; bases not matched to a gene: 8. The CDR3 loop spans 15 amino acids. The entry originates in a study of CD8 T cells in Susac syndrome. Findings and caveats of the study: The study's TCR sequencing and HLA analysis covered a relatively small number of individuals, and the study acknowledged this.

Random hexamers were used to reverse transcribe roughly 0.45 to 1 ug of RNA. A multiplex approach, immunoSEQ multiplex PCR, amplified TCR beta CDR3 across 54 Vbeta and 13 Jbeta. TCRdb fed the immunoSEQ multiplex PCR reads into MiXCR, producing one record per CDR3 protein. Here the sample spans under 200,000 distinct CDR3 sequences, 90% to 95% being singletons. Sequenced material: CD4+ T cells from PBMCs. The sequence was obtained from a human donor with Susac syndrome. The chain carries TRBV6-6 and TRBJ1-4; TRBD1 matches 9 bases. CDR3 amino acids: CASSLTGTGREKLFF. CDR3 in DNA: TGTGCCAGCAGTCTGACAGGGACAGGGCGTGAAAAACTGTTTTTT.